This is a list of T cell receptor beta chains from one sample in a study of T cell changes during pregnancy in multiple sclerosis. TCRdb's table, derived via immunoSEQ multiplex PCR, lists solely in-frame clones and lacks some. Found here are approximately 46,000 clones, roughly 90% of them singletons; the top ten hold about 5.1%. This specimen consisted of peripheral blood, obtained after pregnancy. These receptor sequences come from a female donor in good health, enrolled as a control in a pregnancy study. The conserved cysteine and the conserved F or W are not part of the CDR3 here. The order of the fields is D gene, J gene, V gene, CDR3 protein. The D gene is left open where the match is weak.

D: TRBD2; J: TRBJ2-5; V: TRBV4-2; CDR3: ASSTEGTSLETQY
D: NA; J: TRBJ2-7; V: TRBV28; CDR3: ASTRAYEQY
D: NA; J: TRBJ1-1; V: TRBV5-1; CDR3: ASRVTEKVDTEAF
D: TRBD1; J: TRBJ1-3; V: TRBV4-3; CDR3: ASSQRQGEGNTIY
D: NA; J: TRBJ1-2; V: TRBV27; CDR3: ASSLTGPRDGYT
D: NA; J: TRBJ2-7; V: TRBV5-1; CDR3: ASSIDRLTYEQY
D: TRBD1; J: TRBJ2-2; V: TRBV27; CDR3: ASRTGSGETGELF
D: TRBD2; J: TRBJ2-2; V: TRBV30; CDR3: ACPPGGEVVTGELF
D: TRBD2; J: TRBJ2-3; V: TRBV19; CDR3: AISTSGGTDTQY
D: TRBD1; J: TRBJ2-7; V: TRBV6-1; CDR3: ASSEDAGTGGYEQY
D: TRBD1; J: TRBJ2-7; V: TRBV7-6; CDR3: ASSYRDSEGKQY
D: TRBD1; J: TRBJ2-3; V: TRBV27; CDR3: ASYYKGARADTQY
D: NA; J: TRBJ2-1; V: TRBV4-3; CDR3: ASSQDLPSVVYNEQF
D: TRBD2; J: TRBJ2-3; V: TRBV5-5; CDR3: ASSPGVAGVSDTQY
D: TRBD1; J: TRBJ2-7; V: TRBV28; CDR3: ASSLPGQGPRAQY